Below are 31 T cell receptor beta chains sequenced from a single sample in a study of beta chain features in type 1 diabetes. Whole-study findings and limits: TCRB CDR3s from Type 1 diabetes patients were moderately but significantly shorter in all four CD4+ subsets.

Antigen specificity for these receptors is unknown. As every portion of the isolated RNA was reverse transcribed, the sequencing read expressed TCRB transcripts. Clones were read by immunoSEQ multiplex PCR, and TCRdb kept only the in-frame ones, dropping some. The sample includes 400,000 or so clones, roughly 12% of them seen just once. The sample was naive CD4+ T cells from blood. The receptors here all came from a woman under 30 with type 1 diabetes.

V is TRBV7-9 and J is TRBJ2-7, with D perhaps TRBD2 (7 bases). Germline CDR1 and CDR2: SEHNR and FQNEAQ (reference sequence). The CDR3 extends over 14 amino acids. Between the trimmed V and J ends, which lost 8 bases and 1 base, there was a span of 15 bases. The CDR3 is CASRRAGASYEQYF. In nucleotides, the CDR3 is TGTGCCAGCCGCAGGGCGGGGGCTTCCTACGAGCAGTACTTC.

This clone has more than one count but fewer than ten. The rearrangement joins TRBV5-6 to TRBJ1-2, with D possibly being TRBD1 (5 bases). Germline CDR1 reads SGHDT; CDR2 reads YYEEEE. V was shortened by 3 bases and J by 13 bases, with 16 bases between the two germline ends. The CDR3 has 12 residues. The DNA for the CDR3 is TGTGCCAGCAGCTCTCGGCTGGGGCCGCGCACCTTC. Its protein is CASSSRLGPRTF.

This clone was counted between two and nine times. The chain links TRBV6-6 to TRBJ2-5, with D perhaps matching TRBD1 (6 bases). This CDR3 has 14 amino acids. Germline-derived CDR1 and CDR2 are MNHNY and SVGAGI (reference sequence). Between the trimmed V and J ends, which lost 6 bases and 5 bases, there was a span of 16 bases. CDR3 nucleotide sequence: TGTGCCAGCAGACCCCGACAGGATAGGGAGACCCAGTACTTC. Translating it yields CASRPRQDRETQYF.

This clone has a handful of counts. Other DNA sequences in the sample encode the same CDR3. This chain links TRBV2 with TRBJ1-5; TRBD1 matches at 10 bases. The germline CDR1 and CDR2 sequences are SNHLY and FYNNEI. This CDR3 contains 14 residues. With 4 bases clipped from V and 4 bases from J, the junction kept 1 base outside the gene matches. The CDR3 DNA follows: TGTGCCAGCAGTGGGACAGGGGGTAATCAGCCCCAGCATTTT. Protein product: CASSGTGGNQPQHF.

The V and J genes are TRBV4-3 and TRBJ2-7; TRBD2 agrees at 14 bases. This CDR3 has 16 residues. V trimming: 0 bases; J trimming: 4 bases; junction bases outside the gene matches: 2. CDR1 and CDR2 from the germline V gene are LGHNA and YSLEER. DNA for the CDR3: TGCGCCAGCAGCCAAGATGGGACTAGCGGGAGTTACGAGCAGTACTTC. Amino acids: CASSQDGTSGSYEQYF.

This clone was counted between two and nine times. This rearrangement joins TRBV28 to TRBJ1-1, with 8 bases aligning to TRBD1. Trimming took 2 bases from V and 10 from J; bases not matched to a gene: 12. This CDR3 is built from 15 residues. Germline V lookup: CDR1 MDHEN, CDR2 SYDVKM. CDR3 bases: TGTGCCAGCAGTTTAGGAAGGGACAGGTTTTTATCAGCTTTCTTT. This codes for CASSLGRDRFLSAFF.

This clone was counted between two and nine times. The rearrangement uses TRBV4-2 and TRBJ2-1; 7 positions match TRBD2. The junction had 8 bases not matched to a gene; V was cut back by 1 base and J by 5 bases. There are 16 residues in the CDR3. The V gene's germline CDR1 is LGHNA and CDR2 YNFKEQ. The DNA for the CDR3 is TGTGCCAGCAGCCAAGTGTCTAGGAGCGGGGACAATGAGCAGTTCTTC. This gives the protein CASSQVSRSGDNEQFF.

This clone was counted between two and nine times. The chain employs TRBV5-1 and TRBJ2-5; 8 nucleotides align to TRBD1. Germline CDR1 is SGHRS and CDR2 is YFSETQ. The CDR3 loop spans 15 amino acids. V shed 0 bases and J 2 bases; nucleotides not matched to a gene: 3. For the CDR3, the DNA is TGCGCCAGCAGCTTGGGCCAGGGGGCACAAGAGACCCAGTACTTC. It is translated as CASSLGQGAQETQYF.

The table lists this clone with a few counts. This rearrangement joins TRBV28 to TRBJ2-6, with 7 bases identical to TRBD1. Trimming cost V 5 bases and J 0 bases; bases outside gene matches: 7. The CDR3 totals 17 residues. Germline assignment: CDR1 MDHEN and CDR2 SYDVKM. CDR3 protein: CASSTPTGSSGANVLTF. DNA of the CDR3: TGTGCCAGCAGTACCCCGACAGGGAGCTCTGGGGCCAACGTCCTGACTTTC.

J is TRBJ2-1 and V is TRBV2; D is unresolved. This CDR3 region has 15 residues. Trimming removed 4 bases from V and 0 bases from J, with 10 bases in between. Germline V lookup: CDR1 SNHLY, CDR2 FYNNEI. The CDR3 protein is CASSVPGSSYNEQFF. The DNA of the CDR3 is TGTGCCAGCAGTGTTCCGGGTAGCTCCTACAATGAGCAGTTCTTC.

This chain connects TRBV29-1 to TRBJ2-2; D gene uncertain. This CDR3 is 14 amino acids long. Germline CDR1 and CDR2: SQVTM and ANQGSEA. V was pared by 3 bases and J by 6 bases, with 14 bases between. CDR3: CSVEAGSGPGELFF. CDR3 sequence (DNA): TGCAGCGTTGAGGCCGGTAGTGGGCCCGGGGAGCTGTTTTTT.

This clone was counted between two and nine times. V usage is TRBV18 and J usage is TRBJ2-3, with D possibly being TRBD1 (6 bases). Germline loops: CDR1 KGHSH, CDR2 LQKENI. The CDR3 contains 14 residues. The V and J ends lost 3 bases and 1 base respectively, with 8 bases between them. The CDR3 protein is CASSPDSRTDTQYF. DNA for the CDR3: TGTGCCAGCTCACCGGACAGTCGCACAGATACGCAGTATTTT.

The chain is built from TRBV9 and TRBJ2-1; tentative D call: TRBD1 (6 bases). The CDR3 loop spans 15 amino acids. In germline, CDR1 is SGDLS, CDR2 YYNGEE. V lost 0 bases and J lost 8, with 15 bases in between. CDR3 in amino acids: CASSVGGTPRYEQFF. The CDR3 DNA sequence: TGTGCCAGCAGCGTAGGGGGGACACCTAGGTATGAGCAGTTCTTC.

This clone was recorded a few times. This specimen includes other DNA sequences encoding the same CDR3. The chain is built from TRBV7-2 and TRBJ1-5; D uncertain. Trimming removed 3 bases at V and 0 bases at J, with 6 bases between. Looked up from germline, CDR1 is SGHTA and CDR2 is FQGNSA. This CDR3 has 14 amino acids. CDR3: CASSFSHSNQPQHF. CDR3 nucleotide sequence: TGTGCCAGCAGCTTTTCCCATAGCAATCAGCCCCAGCATTTT.

The V and J genes are TRBV7-6 and TRBJ2-5; D gene uncertain. The CDR3 runs 13 residues. Germline-derived CDR1 and CDR2 are SGHVS and FNYEAQ. V gave up 3 bases and J gave up 5 bases, with 10 bases separating them. CDR3 coding DNA: TGTGCCAGCAGCTTTTCCGTCCCGGAGACCCAGTACTTC. Encoded protein: CASSFSVPETQYF.

V usage is TRBV28 and J usage is TRBJ2-2; unclear D gene. The CDR3 totals 13 residues. Germline V gene lookup returns CDR1 MDHEN and CDR2 SYDVKM. V was cut by 2 bases and J by 5 bases, with 6 bases left in between. The CDR3 sequence is CASSLPPTGELFF. CDR3 sequence (DNA): TGTGCCAGCAGTTTACCTCCGACCGGGGAGCTGTTTTTT.

This clone was seen only a few times. The CDR3 loop is CASSQDRSEQYF. The CDR3 coding sequence is TGTGCCAGCAGCCAAGATCGCAGCGAGCAGTACTTC. The chain recombines TRBV4-2 with TRBJ2-7, with D unresolved. Looked up from germline, CDR1 is LGHNA and CDR2 is YNFKEQ. The CDR3 spans 12 residues. V was pared by 0 bases and J by 6 bases, with 6 bases between.

V and J are TRBV18 and TRBJ2-7; weak D call: TRBD2 (5 bases). Trimming left V 2 bases short and J 2 bases short, with 10 bases between. This CDR3 comprises 14 residues. Germline-derived CDR1 and CDR2 are KGHSH and LQKENI. The CDR3 protein is CASSPMGVTYEQYF. The DNA for the CDR3 is TGTGCCAGCTCACCAATGGGAGTAACCTACGAGCAGTACTTC.

This clone turned up a few times. The rearrangement links TRBV30 to TRBJ1-2; 11 nucleotides agree with TRBD1. The junction had 16 bases not matched to a gene; V was cut back by 1 base and J by 6 bases. This CDR3 is built from 18 residues. Looked up from germline, CDR1 is GTSNPN and CDR2 is SVGIG (reference sequence). CDR3: CAWSAHRTGGSVINGYTF. CDR3 DNA: TGTGCCTGGAGTGCCCACCGGACAGGGGGCTCGGTTATCAATGGCTACACCTTC.

This sequence joins TRBV7-2 and TRBJ2-7; 8 positions agree with TRBD2. Germline lookup yields CDR1 SGHTA and CDR2 FQGNSA. With 5 bases clipped from V and 5 bases from J, the junction kept 8 bases outside the gene matches. The CDR3 runs 14 residues. This CDR3 is CASSTTSGRNEQYF. The CDR3 bases are TGTGCCAGCAGCACAACTAGCGGAAGAAACGAGCAGTACTTC.

The rearrangement joins TRBV5-1 to TRBJ2-1; D is possibly TRBD2 (6 bases). Germline V gene lookup returns CDR1 SGHRS and CDR2 YFSETQ. CDR3 size: 15 residues. The V gene lost 0 bases and the J gene lost 4 bases, with 11 bases spanning the gap. The CDR3 protein is CASSLVASEYNEQFF. CDR3 in DNA: TGCGCCAGCAGCTTGGTGGCTAGCGAGTACAATGAGCAGTTCTTC. The full variable domain, rest sourced from reference TRBV5-1 and TRBJ2-1, is KAGVTQTPRYLIKTRGQQVTLSCSPISGHRSVSWYQQTPGQGLQFLFEYFSETQRNKGNFPGRFSGRQFSNSRSEMNVSTLELGDSALYLCASSLVASEYNEQFFGPGTRLTVL.

The CDR3 region is CASSGSVYEQFF. The DNA of the CDR3 is TGTGCCAGCAGCGGGAGTGTCTATGAGCAGTTCTTC. The chain couples TRBV28 to TRBJ2-1, with D perhaps matching TRBD2 (6 bases). The germline V gene has CDR1 MDHEN and CDR2 SYDVKM. This CDR3 spans 12 amino acids. V lost 6 bases to trimming and J lost 8 bases, with 11 bases between them. The whole variable domain, remainder taken from reference TRBV28 and TRBJ2-1, is DVKVTQSSRYLVKRTGEKVFLECVQDMDHENMFWYRQDPGLGLRLIYFSYDVKMKEKGDIPEGYSVSREKKERFSLILESASTNQTSMYLCASSGSVYEQFFGPGTRLTVL.

In its sample, this clone was seen a few times. V gene TRBV19 combines with J gene TRBJ2-7, with TRBD2 as a possible D gene (6 bases). Germline CDR1 and CDR2: LNHDA and SQIVND (reference sequence). The CDR3 has 14 residues. Trimming shortened V by 6 bases and J by 3 bases, and 15 bases separated the two germline ends. The CDR3 spells CASRTTTGVYEQYF. The CDR3 DNA follows: TGTGCCAGTAGGACGACCACGGGGGTCTACGAGCAGTACTTC.

The table lists this clone with a few counts. The chain joins TRBV29-1 to TRBJ1-1, with D maybe TRBD1 (5 bases). V shed 6 bases and J shed 6 bases, with 17 bases lying between them. Per germline, CDR1 SQVTM and CDR2 ANQGSEA. The CDR3 runs to 13 residues. The CDR3: CSVQGRLFPEAFF. CDR3 bases: TGCAGCGTCCAGGGCAGGCTTTTCCCTGAAGCTTTCTTT.

This clone was found a few times. The V call is TRBV5-1, the J call TRBJ2-7, with D possibly TRBD1 on 6 matching bases. With 4 bases removed from V and 0 bases from J, the gap between germline ends came to 17 bases. The CDR3 is made up of 16 amino acids. From germline, CDR1 is SGHRS and CDR2 YFSETQ. In nucleotides, the CDR3 is TGCGCCAGCAGCCCGCCAGGGGCCGGCGACTCCTACGAGCAGTACTTC. It specifies CASSPPGAGDSYEQYF. The complete variable domain, with remaining parts taken from reference TRBV5-1 and TRBJ2-7, reads KAGVTQTPRYLIKTRGQQVTLSCSPISGHRSVSWYQQTPGQGLQFLFEYFSETQRNKGNFPGRFSGRQFSNSRSEMNVSTLELGDSALYLCASSPPGAGDSYEQYFGPGTRLTVT.

This clone has only a few counts. V and J are TRBV4-1 and TRBJ2-7; tentative D call: TRBD2 (5 bases). V was shortened by 1 base and J by 8 bases, with 12 bases between the two germline ends. CDR1 and CDR2 from the germline V gene are MGHRA and YSYEKL. The CDR3 contains 13 residues. CDR3 region: CASSQVLEVKQYF. CDR3 DNA sequence: TGCGCCAGCAGCCAAGTGCTGGAGGTCAAGCAGTACTTC.

The rearrangement links TRBV15 to TRBJ1-5; 8 nucleotides agree with TRBD1. Trimming removed 5 bases from V and 4 bases from J; junction bases left unmatched: 10. Germline CDR1 LNHNV, CDR2 YYDKDF (reference sequence). This CDR3 spans 16 amino acids. The CDR3 region is CATSRLGQAINQPQHF. The CDR3 nucleotides are TGTGCCACCAGCCGCCTGGGACAGGCGATTAATCAGCCCCAGCATTTT.

This clone was seen only a few times. J is TRBJ2-3 and V is TRBV7-2; 11 nucleotides line up with TRBD2. There are 15 residues in the CDR3. Germline V gene data show CDR1 as SGHTA and CDR2 as FQGNSA. J gave up 3 bases and V 6 bases, and 5 bases lay outside the gene matches. The CDR3 loop is CASRLTSGSTDTQYF. CDR3 sequence (DNA): TGTGCCAGCAGACTTACTAGCGGGAGTACAGATACGCAGTATTTT.

V is TRBV6-5 and J is TRBJ2-7, with TRBD2 identical over 14 bases. CDR3 length: 14 amino acids. With V trimmed by 5 bases and J by 8 bases, 5 bases remained unmatched. Germline V gene data show CDR1 as MNHEY and CDR2 as SVGAGI. The CDR3 DNA reads as TGTGCCAGCAGTGCAGGACTAGCGGGGGGCCAGCAGTACTTC. This codes for CASSAGLAGGQQYF.

The chain employs TRBV27 and TRBJ1-5; TRBD1 agrees at 8 bases. With 9 bases clipped from V and 4 bases from J, the junction kept 2 bases outside the gene matches. From germline, CDR1 is MNHEY and CDR2 SMNVEV (reference sequence). This CDR3 comprises 12 residues. The CDR3 DNA is TGTGCCAGTAGACAGGGGAATCAGCCCCAGCATTTT. This translates into CASRQGNQPQHF.

This clone has only a few counts. The V and J genes are TRBV5-1 and TRBJ2-3; D perhaps matches TRBD2 (7 bases). The CDR3 runs to 15 residues. Germline CDR1 SGHRS, CDR2 YFSETQ. V dropped 4 bases and J dropped 3 bases, with 15 bases sitting between them. The CDR3 DNA follows: TGCGCCAGCAGCCCGCGGGAGAGGGGGACAGATACGCAGTATTTT. Encoded protein: CASSPRERGTDTQYF.